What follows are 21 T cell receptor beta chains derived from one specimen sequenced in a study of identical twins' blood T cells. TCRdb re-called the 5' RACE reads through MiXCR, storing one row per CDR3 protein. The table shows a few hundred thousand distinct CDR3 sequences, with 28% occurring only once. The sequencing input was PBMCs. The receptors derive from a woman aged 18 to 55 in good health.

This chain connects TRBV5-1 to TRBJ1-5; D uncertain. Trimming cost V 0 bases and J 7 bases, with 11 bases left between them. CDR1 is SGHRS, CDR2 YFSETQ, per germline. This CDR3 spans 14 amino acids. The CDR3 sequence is CASSLDPIGQPQHF. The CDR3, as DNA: TGCGCCAGCAGCTTGGACCCGATAGGACAGCCCCAGCATTTT.

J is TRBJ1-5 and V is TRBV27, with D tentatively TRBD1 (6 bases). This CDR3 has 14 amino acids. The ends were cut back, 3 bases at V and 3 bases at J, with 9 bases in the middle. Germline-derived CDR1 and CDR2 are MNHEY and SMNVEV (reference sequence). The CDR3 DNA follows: TGTGCCAGCAGTTTGAGGGGGGACAATCAGCCCCAGCATTTT. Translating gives CASSLRGDNQPQHF.

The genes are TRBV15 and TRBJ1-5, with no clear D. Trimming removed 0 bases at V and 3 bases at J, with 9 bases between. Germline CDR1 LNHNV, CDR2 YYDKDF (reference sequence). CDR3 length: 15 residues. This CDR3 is CATSRDPTDNQPQHF. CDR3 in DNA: TGTGCCACCAGCAGAGATCCCACAGACAATCAGCCCCAGCATTTT.

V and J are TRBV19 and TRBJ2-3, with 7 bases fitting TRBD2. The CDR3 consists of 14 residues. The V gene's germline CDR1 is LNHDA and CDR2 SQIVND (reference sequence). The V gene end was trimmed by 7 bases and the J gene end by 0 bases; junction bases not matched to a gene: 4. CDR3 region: CASTWRGSTDTQYF. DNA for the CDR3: TGTGCCAGTACATGGCGGGGGAGCACAGATACGCAGTATTTT. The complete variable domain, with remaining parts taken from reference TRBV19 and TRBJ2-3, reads DGGITQSPKYLFRKEGQNVTLSCEQNLNHDAMYWYRQDPGQGLRLIYYSQIVNDFQKGDIAEGYSVSREKKESFPLTVTSAQKNPTAFYLCASTWRGSTDTQYFGPGTRLTVL.

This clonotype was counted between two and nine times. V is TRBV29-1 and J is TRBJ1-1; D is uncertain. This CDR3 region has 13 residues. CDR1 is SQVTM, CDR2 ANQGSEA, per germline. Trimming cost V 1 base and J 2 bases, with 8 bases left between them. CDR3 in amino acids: CSVEGGINTEAFF. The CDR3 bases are TGCAGCGTTGAAGGAGGAATTAACACTGAAGCTTTCTTT. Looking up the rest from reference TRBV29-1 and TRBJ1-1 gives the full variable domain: SAVISQKPSRDICQRGTSLTIQCQVDSQVTMMFWYRQQPGQSLTLIATANQGSEATYESGFVIDKFPISRPNLTFSTLTVSNMSPEDSSIYLCSVEGGINTEAFFGQGTRLTVV.

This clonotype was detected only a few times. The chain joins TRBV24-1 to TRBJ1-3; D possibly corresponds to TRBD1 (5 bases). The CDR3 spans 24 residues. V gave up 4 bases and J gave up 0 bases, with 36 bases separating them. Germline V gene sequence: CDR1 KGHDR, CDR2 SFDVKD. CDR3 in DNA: TGTGCCACCAGTGACCCCAAGGTCTTTTTCGGGCAGATGGGGCTCCGGTTCTCTGGAAACACCATATATTTT. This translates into CATSDPKVFFGQMGLRFSGNTIYF.

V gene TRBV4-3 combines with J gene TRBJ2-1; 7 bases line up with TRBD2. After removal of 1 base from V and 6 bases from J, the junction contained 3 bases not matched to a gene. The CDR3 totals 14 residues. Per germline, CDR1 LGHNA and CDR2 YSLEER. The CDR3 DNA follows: TGCGCCAGCAGCCAAGGCGGGGGAGTCAATGAGCAGTTCTTC. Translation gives CASSQGGGVNEQFF.

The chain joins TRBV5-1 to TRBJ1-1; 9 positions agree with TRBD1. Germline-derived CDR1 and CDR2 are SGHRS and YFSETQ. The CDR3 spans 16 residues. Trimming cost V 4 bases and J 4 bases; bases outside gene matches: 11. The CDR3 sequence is CASSTADRGMGTEAFF. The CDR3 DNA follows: TGCGCCAGCAGCACCGCGGACAGGGGTATGGGCACTGAAGCTTTCTTT.

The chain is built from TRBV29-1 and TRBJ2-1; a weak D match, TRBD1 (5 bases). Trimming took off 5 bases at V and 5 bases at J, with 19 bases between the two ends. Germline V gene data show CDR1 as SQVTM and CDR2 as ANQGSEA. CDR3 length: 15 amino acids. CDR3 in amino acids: CSVFLVRVTHNEQFF. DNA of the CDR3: TGCAGCGTTTTCCTAGTCAGGGTAACTCACAATGAGCAGTTCTTC.

CDR3: CASSLLGRSSYNEQFF. DNA for the CDR3: TGTGCCAGCAGCTTACTTGGGCGGAGCTCCTACAATGAGCAGTTCTTC. The rearrangement joins TRBV11-2 to TRBJ2-1; D gene uncertain. Per the germline V gene, CDR1 is SGHAT and CDR2 is FQNNGV. Trimming shortened V by 2 bases and J by 0 bases, and 11 bases separated the two germline ends. This CDR3 has 16 amino acids.

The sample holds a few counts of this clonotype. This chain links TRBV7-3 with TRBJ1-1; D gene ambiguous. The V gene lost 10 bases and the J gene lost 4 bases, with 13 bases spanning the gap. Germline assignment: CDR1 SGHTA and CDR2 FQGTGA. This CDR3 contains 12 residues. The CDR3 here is CATDLRGTEAFF. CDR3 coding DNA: TGTGCCACCGATCTCCGGGGCACTGAAGCTTTCTTT.

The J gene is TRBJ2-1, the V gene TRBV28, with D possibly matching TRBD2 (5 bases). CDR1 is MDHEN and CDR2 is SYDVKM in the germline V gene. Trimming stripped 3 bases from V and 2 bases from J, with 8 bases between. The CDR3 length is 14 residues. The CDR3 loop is CASSFTGTYNEQFF. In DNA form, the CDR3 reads TGTGCCAGCAGTTTTACGGGGACCTACAATGAGCAGTTCTTC.

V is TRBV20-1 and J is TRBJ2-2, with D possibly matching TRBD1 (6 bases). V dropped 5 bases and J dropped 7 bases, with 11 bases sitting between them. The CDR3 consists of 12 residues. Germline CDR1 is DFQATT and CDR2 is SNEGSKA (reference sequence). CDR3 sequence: CSALQGSGELFF. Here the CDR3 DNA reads TGCAGTGCTCTACAGGGTAGCGGGGAGCTGTTTTTT.

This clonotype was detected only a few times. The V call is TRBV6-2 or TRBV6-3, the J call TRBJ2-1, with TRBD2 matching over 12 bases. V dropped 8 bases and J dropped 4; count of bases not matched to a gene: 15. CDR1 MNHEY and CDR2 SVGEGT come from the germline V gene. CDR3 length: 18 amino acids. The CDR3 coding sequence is TGTGCCAGCCATCCCCTCAAACGCGGACTAGCGGGATACAATGAGCAGTTCTTC. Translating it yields CASHPLKRGLAGYNEQFF.

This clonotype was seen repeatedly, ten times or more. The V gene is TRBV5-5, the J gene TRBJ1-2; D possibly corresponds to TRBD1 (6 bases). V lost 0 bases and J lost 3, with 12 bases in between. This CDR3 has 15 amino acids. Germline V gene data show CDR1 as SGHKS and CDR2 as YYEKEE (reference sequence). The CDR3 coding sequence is TGTGCCAGCAGCTTGGCCAGGGACACCTACTATGGCTACACCTTC. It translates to CASSLARDTYYGYTF.

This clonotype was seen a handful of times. The CDR3 spells CASSLSTDQPQHF. The CDR3 DNA reads as TGCGCCAGCAGCCTATCGACCGATCAGCCCCAGCATTTT. The rearrangement uses TRBV5-1 and TRBJ1-5, with D unresolved. V was pared by 4 bases and J by 5 bases, with 10 bases between. Germline V CDR1 and CDR2: SGHRS, YFSETQ. This CDR3 contains 13 residues.

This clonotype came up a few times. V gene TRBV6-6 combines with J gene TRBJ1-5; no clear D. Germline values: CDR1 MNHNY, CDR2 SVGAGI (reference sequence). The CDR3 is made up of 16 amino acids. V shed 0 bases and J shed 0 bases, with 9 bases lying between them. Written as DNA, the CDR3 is TGTGCCAGCAGTTACTCTGGACTCTATAGCAATCAGCCCCAGCATTTT. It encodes CASSYSGLYSNQPQHF.

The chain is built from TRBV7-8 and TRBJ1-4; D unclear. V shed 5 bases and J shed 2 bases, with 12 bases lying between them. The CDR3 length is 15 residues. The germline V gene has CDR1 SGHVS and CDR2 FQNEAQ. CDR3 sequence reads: CASSPDRFTNEKLFF. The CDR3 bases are TGTGCCAGCAGCCCGGACCGTTTTACTAATGAAAAACTGTTTTTT.

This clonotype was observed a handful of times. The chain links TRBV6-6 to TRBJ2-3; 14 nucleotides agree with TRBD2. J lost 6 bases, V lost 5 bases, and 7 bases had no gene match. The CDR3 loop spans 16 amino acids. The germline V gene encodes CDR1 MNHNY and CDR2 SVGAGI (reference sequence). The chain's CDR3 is CASSQTSGGAKDTQYF. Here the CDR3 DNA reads TGTGCCAGCAGTCAGACTAGCGGGGGGGCAAAGGATACGCAGTATTTT.

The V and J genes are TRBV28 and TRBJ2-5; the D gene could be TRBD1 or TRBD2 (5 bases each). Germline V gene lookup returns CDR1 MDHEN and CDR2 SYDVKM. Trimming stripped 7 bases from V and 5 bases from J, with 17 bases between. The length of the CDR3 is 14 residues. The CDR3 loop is CASNPWGRPETQYF. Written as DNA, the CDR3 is TGTGCCAGCAACCCCTGGGGACGTCCTGAGACCCAGTACTTC.

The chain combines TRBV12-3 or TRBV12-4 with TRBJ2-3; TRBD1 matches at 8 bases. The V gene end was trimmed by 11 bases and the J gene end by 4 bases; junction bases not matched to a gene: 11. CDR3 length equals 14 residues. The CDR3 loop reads CASRQQGVPDTQYF. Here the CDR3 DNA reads TGTGCCTCCAGACAACAGGGGGTTCCAGATACGCAGTATTTT.